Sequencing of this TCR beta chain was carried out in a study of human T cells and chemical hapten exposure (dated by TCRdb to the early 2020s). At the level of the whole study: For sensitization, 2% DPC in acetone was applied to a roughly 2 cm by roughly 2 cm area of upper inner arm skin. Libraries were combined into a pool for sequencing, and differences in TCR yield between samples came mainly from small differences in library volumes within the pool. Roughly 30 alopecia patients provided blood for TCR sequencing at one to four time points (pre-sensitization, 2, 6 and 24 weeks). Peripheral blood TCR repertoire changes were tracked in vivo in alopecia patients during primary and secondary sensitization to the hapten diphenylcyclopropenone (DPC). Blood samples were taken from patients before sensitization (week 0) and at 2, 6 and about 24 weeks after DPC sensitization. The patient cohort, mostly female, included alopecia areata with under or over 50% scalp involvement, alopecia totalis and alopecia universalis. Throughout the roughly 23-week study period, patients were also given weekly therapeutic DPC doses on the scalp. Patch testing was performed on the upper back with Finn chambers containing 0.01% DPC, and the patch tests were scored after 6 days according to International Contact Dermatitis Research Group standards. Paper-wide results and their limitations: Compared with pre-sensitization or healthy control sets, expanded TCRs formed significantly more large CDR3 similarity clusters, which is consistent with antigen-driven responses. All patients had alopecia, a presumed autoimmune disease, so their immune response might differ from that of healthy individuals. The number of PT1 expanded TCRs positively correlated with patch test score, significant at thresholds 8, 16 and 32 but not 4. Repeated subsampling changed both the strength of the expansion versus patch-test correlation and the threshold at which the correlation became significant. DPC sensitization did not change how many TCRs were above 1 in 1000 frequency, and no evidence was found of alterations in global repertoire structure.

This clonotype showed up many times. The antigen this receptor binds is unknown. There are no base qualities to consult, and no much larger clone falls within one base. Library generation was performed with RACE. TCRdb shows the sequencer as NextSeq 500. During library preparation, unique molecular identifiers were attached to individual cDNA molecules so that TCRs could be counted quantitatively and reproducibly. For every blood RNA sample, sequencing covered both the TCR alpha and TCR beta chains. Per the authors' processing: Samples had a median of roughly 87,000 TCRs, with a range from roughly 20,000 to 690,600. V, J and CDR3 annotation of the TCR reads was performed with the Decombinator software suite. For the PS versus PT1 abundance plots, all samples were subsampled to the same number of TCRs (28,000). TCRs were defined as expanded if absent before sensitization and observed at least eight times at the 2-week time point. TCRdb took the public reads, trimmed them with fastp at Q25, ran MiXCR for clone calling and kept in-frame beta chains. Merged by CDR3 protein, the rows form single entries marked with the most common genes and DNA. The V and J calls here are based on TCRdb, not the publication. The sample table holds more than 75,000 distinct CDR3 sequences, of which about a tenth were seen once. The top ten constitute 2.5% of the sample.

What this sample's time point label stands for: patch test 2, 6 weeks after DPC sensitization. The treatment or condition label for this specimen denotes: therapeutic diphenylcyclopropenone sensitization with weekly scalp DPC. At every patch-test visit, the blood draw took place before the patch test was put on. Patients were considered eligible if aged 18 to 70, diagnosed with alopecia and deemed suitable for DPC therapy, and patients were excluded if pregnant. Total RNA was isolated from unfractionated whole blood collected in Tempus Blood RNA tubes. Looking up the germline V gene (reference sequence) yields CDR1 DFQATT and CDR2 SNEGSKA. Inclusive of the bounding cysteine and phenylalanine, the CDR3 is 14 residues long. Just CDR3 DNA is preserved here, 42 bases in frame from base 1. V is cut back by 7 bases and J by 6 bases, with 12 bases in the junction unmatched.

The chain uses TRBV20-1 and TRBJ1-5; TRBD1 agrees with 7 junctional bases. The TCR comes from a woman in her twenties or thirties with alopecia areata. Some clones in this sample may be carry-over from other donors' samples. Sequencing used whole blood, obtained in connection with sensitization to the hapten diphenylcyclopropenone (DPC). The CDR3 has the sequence CSVTTGEGSQPQHF. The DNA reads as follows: TGCAGTGTCACTACAGGGGAGGGAAGTCAGCCCCAGCATTTT.